Detailed here is one T cell receptor (beta chain). Produced via immunoSEQ multiplex PCR; TCRdb's table is partial and in-frame only. The sample has fewer than 300,000 clones, over 80% seen once. While infection was still active, Seattle patients were enrolled and then followed longitudinally. The sample is drawn from a study of blood T cell repertoires in COVID-19. On the study more broadly: Donors in the United States, Italy and Spain gave samples during acute or convalescent COVID-19.

J gave up 7 bases and V 1 base, and 9 bases lay outside the gene matches. CDR1 and CDR2 from the germline V gene are LGHDT and YNNKEL (reference sequence). The CDR3 runs to 17 residues. Material: peripheral blood. This receptor was obtained from a woman aged 45 to 65 with COVID-19, enrolled during active disease. The chain uses TRBV3-1 (or the pseudogene TRBV3-2) and TRBJ2-5; 13 bases agree with TRBD2. CDR3 bases: TGTGCCAGCAGCCAAGGCAAAGGACTAGCGGGAGTAACGACCCAGTACTTC. It codes for CASSQGKGLAGVTTQYF.